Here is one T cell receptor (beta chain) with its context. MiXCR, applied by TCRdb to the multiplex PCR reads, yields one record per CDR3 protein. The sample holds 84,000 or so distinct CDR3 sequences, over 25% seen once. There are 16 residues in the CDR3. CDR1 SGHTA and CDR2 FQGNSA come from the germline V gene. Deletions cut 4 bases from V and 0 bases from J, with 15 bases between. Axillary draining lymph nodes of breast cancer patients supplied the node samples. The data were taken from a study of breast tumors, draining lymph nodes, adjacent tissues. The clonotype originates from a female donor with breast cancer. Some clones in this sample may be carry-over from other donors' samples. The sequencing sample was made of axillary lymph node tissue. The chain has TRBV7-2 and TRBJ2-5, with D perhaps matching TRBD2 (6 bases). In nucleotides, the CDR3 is TGTGCCAGCAGCTGGGCGGGGAATACGTACCAAGAGACCCAGTACTTC. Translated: CASSWAGNTYQETQYF.